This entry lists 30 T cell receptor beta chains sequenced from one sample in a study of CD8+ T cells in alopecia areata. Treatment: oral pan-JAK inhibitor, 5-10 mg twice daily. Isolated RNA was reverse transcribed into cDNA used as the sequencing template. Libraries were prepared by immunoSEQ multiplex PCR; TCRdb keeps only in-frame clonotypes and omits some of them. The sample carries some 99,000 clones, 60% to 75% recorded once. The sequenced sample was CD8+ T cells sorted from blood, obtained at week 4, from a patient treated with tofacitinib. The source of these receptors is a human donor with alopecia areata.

The CDR3 here is CASTIGASGIYSSYNEQFF. CDR3 coding DNA: TGTGCCAGCACCATAGGGGCTAGCGGGATCTACAGCTCCTACAATGAGCAGTTCTTC. This chain connects TRBV28 to TRBJ2-1; 9 bases line up with TRBD2. There are 19 residues in the CDR3. V lost 7 bases and J lost 0; bases outside the gene matches: 16. Germline values: CDR1 MDHEN, CDR2 SYDVKM.

The CDR3 loop is CASNPAEINQPQHF. The DNA of the CDR3 is TGTGCCAGCAATCCGGCAGAAATCAATCAGCCCCAGCATTTT. The chain links TRBV2 to TRBJ1-5; no clear D. This CDR3 comprises 14 residues. Germline CDR1 and CDR2: SNHLY and FYNNEI. The V end lost 7 bases, the J end lost 3 bases, and 13 bases lay between the germline ends.

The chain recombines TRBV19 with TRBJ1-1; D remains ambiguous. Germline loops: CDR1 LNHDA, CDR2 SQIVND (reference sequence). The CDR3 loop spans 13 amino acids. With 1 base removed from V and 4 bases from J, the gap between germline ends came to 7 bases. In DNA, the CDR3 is TGTGCCAGTAGTATAGGCCAGCTCACTGAAGCTTTCTTT. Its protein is CASSIGQLTEAFF. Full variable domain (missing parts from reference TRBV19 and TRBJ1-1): DGGITQSPKYLFRKEGQNVTLSCEQNLNHDAMYWYRQDPGQGLRLIYYSQIVNDFQKGDIAEGYSVSREKKESFPLTVTSAQKNPTAFYLCASSIGQLTEAFFGQGTRLTVV.

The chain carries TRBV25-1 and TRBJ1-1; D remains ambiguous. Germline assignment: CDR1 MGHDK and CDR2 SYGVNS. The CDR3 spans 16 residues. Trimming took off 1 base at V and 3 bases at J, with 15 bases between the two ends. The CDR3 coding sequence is TGTGCCAGCAGTGAATTGAAGTCTGGCGGGGACACTGAAGCTTTCTTT. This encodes CASSELKSGGDTEAFF. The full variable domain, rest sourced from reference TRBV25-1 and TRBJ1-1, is EADIYQTPRYLVIGTGKKITLECSQTMGHDKMYWYQQDPGMELHLIHYSYGVNSTEKGDLSSESTVSRIRTEHFPLTLESARPSHTSQYLCASSELKSGGDTEAFFGQGTRLTVV.

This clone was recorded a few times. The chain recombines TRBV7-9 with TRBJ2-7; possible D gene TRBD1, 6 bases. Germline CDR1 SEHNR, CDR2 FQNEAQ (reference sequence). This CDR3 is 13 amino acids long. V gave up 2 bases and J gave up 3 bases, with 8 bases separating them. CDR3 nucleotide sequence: TGTGCCAGCAGCTTACAGGGGTACTACGAGCAGTACTTC. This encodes CASSLQGYYEQYF.

The CDR3 DNA reads TGTGCCAGCAGCTTAGAAAACAAGAATGAGCAGTTCTTC. Protein sequence: CASSLENKNEQFF. The rearrangement links TRBV7-9 to TRBJ2-1; no reliable D call. Deletions cut 1 base from V and 7 bases from J, with 8 bases between. Germline assignment: CDR1 SEHNR and CDR2 FQNEAQ (reference sequence). The CDR3 consists of 13 residues.

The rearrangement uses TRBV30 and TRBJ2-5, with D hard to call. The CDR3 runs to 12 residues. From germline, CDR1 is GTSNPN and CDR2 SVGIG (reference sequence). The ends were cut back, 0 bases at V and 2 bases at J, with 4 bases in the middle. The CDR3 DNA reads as TGTGCCTGGAGTGTGATTCAAGAGACCCAGTACTTC. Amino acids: CAWSVIQETQYF.

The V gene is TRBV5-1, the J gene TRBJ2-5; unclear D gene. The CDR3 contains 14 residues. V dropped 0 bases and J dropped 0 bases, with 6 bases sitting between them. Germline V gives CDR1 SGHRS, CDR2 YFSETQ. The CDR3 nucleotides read TGCGCCAGCAGCTTGGACACCTACCAAGAGACCCAGTACTTC. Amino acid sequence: CASSLDTYQETQYF.

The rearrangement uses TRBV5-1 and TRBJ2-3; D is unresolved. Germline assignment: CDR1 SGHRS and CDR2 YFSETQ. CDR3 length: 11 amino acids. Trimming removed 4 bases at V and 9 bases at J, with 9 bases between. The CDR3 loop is CASSGAGTQYF. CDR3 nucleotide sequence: TGCGCCAGCAGCGGTGCAGGAACGCAGTATTTT. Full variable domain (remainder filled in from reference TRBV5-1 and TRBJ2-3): KAGVTQTPRYLIKTRGQQVTLSCSPISGHRSVSWYQQTPGQGLQFLFEYFSETQRNKGNFPGRFSGRQFSNSRSEMNVSTLELGDSALYLCASSGAGTQYFGPGTRLTVL.

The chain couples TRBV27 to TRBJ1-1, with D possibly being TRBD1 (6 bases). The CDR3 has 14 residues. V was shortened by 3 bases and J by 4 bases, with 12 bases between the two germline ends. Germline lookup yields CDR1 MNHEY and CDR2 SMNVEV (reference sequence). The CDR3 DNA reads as TGTGCCAGCAGTTTGTATCCCAGGGGCACTGAAGCTTTCTTT. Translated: CASSLYPRGTEAFF.

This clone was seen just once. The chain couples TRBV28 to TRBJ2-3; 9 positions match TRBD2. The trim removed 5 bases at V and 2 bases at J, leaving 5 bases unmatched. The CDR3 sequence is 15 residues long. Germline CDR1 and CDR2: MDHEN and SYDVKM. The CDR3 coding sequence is TGTGCCAGCAGTCCTACTAGCGGGTACACAGATACGCAGTATTTT. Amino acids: CASSPTSGYTDTQYF.

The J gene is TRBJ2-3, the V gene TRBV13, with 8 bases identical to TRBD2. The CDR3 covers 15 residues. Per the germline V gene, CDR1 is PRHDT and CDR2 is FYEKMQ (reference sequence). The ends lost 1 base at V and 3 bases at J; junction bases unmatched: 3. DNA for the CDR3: TGTGCCAGCAGCTTAGCAGCGGGAGTTACAGATACGCAGTATTTT. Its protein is CASSLAAGVTDTQYF.

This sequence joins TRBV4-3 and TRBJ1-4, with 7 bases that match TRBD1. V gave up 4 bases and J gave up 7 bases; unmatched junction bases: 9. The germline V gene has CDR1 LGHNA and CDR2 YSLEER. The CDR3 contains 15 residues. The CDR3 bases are TGCGCCAGCAGCCCGGACTCGACAGGGAGTGAAAAACTGTTTTTT. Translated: CASSPDSTGSEKLFF.

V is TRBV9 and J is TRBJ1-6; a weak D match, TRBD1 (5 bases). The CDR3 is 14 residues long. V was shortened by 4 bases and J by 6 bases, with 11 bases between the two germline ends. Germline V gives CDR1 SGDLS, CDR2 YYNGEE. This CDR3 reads CASSLEQGNSPLHF. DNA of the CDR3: TGTGCCAGCAGCCTTGAGCAGGGTAATTCACCCCTCCACTTT.

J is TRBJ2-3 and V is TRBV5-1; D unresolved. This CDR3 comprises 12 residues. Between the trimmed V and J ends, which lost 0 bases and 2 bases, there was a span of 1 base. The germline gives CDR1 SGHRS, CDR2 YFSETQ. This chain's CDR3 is CASSLDTDTQYF. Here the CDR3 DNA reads TGCGCCAGCAGCTTGGACACAGATACGCAGTATTTT. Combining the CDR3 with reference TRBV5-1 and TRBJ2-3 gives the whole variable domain KAGVTQTPRYLIKTRGQQVTLSCSPISGHRSVSWYQQTPGQGLQFLFEYFSETQRNKGNFPGRFSGRQFSNSRSEMNVSTLELGDSALYLCASSLDTDTQYFGPGTRLTVL.

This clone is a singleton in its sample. CDR3 residues: CASSYGKTDTQYF. CDR3 bases: TGTGCCAGCAGTTACGGGAAAACAGATACGCAGTATTTT. V usage is TRBV6-5 and J usage is TRBJ2-3; no reliable D call. CDR1 is MNHEY and CDR2 is SVGAGI in the germline V gene. The CDR3 extends over 13 amino acids. V gave up 2 bases and J gave up 3 bases, with 6 bases separating them.

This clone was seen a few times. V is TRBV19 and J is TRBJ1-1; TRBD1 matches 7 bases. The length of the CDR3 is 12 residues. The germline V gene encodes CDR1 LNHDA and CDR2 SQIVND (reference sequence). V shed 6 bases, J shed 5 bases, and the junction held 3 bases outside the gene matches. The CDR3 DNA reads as TGTGCCAGTAGAGGGACAGCTACTGAAGCTTTCTTT. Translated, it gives CASRGTATEAFF. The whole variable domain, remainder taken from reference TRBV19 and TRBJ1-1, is DGGITQSPKYLFRKEGQNVTLSCEQNLNHDAMYWYRQDPGQGLRLIYYSQIVNDFQKGDIAEGYSVSREKKESFPLTVTSAQKNPTAFYLCASRGTATEAFFGQGTRLTVV.

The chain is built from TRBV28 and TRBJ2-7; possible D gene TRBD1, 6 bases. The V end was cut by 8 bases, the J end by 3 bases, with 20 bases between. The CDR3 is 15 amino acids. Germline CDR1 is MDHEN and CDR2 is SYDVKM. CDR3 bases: TGTGCCAGCGTTTCGAATCGGGACACTTACTACGAGCAGTACTTC. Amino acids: CASVSNRDTYYEQYF.

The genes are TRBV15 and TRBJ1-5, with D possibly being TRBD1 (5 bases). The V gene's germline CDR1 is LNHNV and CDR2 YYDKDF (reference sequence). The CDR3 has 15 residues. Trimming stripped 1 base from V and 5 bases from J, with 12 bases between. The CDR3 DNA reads TGTGCCACCAGCAGAGGGCAGGGTACCTATCAGCCCCAGCATTTT. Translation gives CATSRGQGTYQPQHF.

For the CDR3, the DNA is TGTGCCAGCAGCTTAGCGCAGAACACTGAAGCTTTCTTT. As protein: CASSLAQNTEAFF. J is TRBJ1-1 and V is TRBV7-6; D not resolved. Trimming left V 0 bases short and J 1 base short, with 3 bases between. The CDR3 totals 13 residues. Germline V lookup: CDR1 SGHVS, CDR2 FNYEAQ.

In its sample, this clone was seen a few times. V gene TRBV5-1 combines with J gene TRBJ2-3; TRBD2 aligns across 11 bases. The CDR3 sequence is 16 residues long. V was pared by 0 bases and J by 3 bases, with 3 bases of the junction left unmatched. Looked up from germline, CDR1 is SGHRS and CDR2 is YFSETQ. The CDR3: CASSLELAGVTDTQYF. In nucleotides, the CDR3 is TGCGCCAGCAGCTTGGAACTAGCGGGAGTAACAGATACGCAGTATTTT.

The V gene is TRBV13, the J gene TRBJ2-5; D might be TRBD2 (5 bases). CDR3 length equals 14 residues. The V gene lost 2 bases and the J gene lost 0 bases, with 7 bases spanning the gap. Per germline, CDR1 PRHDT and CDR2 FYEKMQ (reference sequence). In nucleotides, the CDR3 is TGTGCCAGCAGCTTACGGGGATACCAAGAGACCCAGTACTTC. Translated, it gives CASSLRGYQETQYF.

The CDR3 spells CAWSQGDYGYTF. The CDR3, as DNA: TGTGCCTGGAGTCAGGGGGACTATGGCTACACCTTC. The genes are TRBV30 and TRBJ1-2; TRBD1 matches at 7 bases. With 2 bases clipped from V and 3 bases from J, the junction kept 0 bases outside the gene matches. CDR3 length: 12 residues. Germline assignment: CDR1 GTSNPN and CDR2 SVGIG (reference sequence).

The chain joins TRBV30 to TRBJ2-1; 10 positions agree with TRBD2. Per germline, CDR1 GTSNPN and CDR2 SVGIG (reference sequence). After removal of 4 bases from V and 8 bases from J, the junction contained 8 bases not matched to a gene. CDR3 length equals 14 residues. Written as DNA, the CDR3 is TGTGCCTGGAAACCTAGCGGGAGCTCCTATGAGCAGTTCTTC. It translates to CAWKPSGSSYEQFF.

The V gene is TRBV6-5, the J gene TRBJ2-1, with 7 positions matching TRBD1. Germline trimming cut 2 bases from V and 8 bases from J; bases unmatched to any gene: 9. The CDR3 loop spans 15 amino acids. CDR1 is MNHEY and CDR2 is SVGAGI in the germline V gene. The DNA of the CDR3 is TGTGCCAGCAGTTACCCGCGACAGGGTATAGATGAGCAGTTCTTC. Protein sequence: CASSYPRQGIDEQFF.

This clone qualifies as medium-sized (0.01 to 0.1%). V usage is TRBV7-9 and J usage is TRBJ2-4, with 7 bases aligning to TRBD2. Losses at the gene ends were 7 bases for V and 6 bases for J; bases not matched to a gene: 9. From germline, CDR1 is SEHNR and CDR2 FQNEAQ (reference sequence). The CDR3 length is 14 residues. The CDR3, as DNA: TGTGCCAGCACCCCCGATCCGGGGGGAAACATTCAGTACTTC. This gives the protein CASTPDPGGNIQYF.

The chain's CDR3 is CASRLQGEGDYEQYF. The DNA for the CDR3 is TGCGCCAGCAGACTACAGGGAGAGGGGGACTACGAGCAGTACTTC. The rearrangement joins TRBV4-1 to TRBJ2-7; D perhaps matches TRBD1 (6 bases). With 6 bases removed from V and 3 bases from J, the gap between germline ends came to 18 bases. The CDR3 is 15 amino acids. Germline values: CDR1 MGHRA, CDR2 YSYEKL.

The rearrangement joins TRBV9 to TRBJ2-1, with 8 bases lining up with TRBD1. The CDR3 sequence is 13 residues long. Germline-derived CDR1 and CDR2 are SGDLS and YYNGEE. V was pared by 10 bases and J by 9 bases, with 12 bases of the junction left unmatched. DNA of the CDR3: TGTGCCTCCGGGGCAGACGACAGGGGTGAGCAGTTCTTC. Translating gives CASGADDRGEQFF.

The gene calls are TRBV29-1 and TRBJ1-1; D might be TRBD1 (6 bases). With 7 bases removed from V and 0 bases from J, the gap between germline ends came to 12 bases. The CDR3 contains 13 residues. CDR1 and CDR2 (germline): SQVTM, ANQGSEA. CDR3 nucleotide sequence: TGCAGCGCAGGGGAAGTATTGAACACTGAAGCTTTCTTT. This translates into CSAGEVLNTEAFF.

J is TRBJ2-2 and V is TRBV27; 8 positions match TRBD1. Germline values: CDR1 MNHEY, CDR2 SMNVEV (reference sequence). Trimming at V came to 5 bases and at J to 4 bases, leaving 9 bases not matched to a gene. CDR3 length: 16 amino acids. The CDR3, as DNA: TGTGCCAGCAGTCCGGGACAGGTTTTGGGCACCGGGGAGCTGTTTTTT. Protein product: CASSPGQVLGTGELFF.